These T cell receptor beta chains were read from a single sample in a study of T cell repertoires in cytomegalovirus infection. TCRdb re-analysed the reads in MiXCR, keeping a single row per CDR3 protein. The sample has 600,000 to 700,000 distinct CDR3 sequences, around a third seen once; the top ten hold around a sixth. Antigen specificity for these receptors is unknown. The material was cultured PBMCs, obtained from culture after CMV antigen stimulation. The source is a human donor in good health (CMV status not recorded). Some clones in this sample may be carry-over from other donors' samples. Both conserved end residues are part of each CDR3. The order of the fields is CDR3 DNA, CDR3 protein, V gene, D gene, clone size, J gene. The D gene is left open where the match is weak. Part of the rows lack a size; the others show once, few, many or a class for expanded clones.

cdr3_nt: TGTGCCAGCAGATCAATAGCGGGGGCGCCGGGAGATACGCAGTATTTT
cdr3_aa: CASRSIAGAPGDTQYF
v_call: TRBV7-9
d_call: TRBD2
clone_size: few
j_call: TRBJ2-3

cdr3_nt: TGTGCCAGCAGTCCGACTAATGGGGATGAGCAGTTCTTC
cdr3_aa: CASSPTNGDEQFF
v_call: TRBV12-3/TRBV12-4
d_call: NA
clone_size: NA
j_call: TRBJ2-1

cdr3_nt: TGTGCCAGCAGCCCCGGGACAGGGCCACTCGAGCAGTACTTC
cdr3_aa: CASSPGTGPLEQYF
v_call: TRBV7-9
d_call: TRBD1
clone_size: once
j_call: TRBJ2-7

cdr3_nt: TGTGCCAGCAGCGTCGGCAACGTCGGCTATGGCTACACCTTC
cdr3_aa: CASSVGNVGYGYTF
v_call: TRBV2
d_call: NA
clone_size: NA
j_call: TRBJ1-2

cdr3_nt: TGCGCCAGCAAGGTCCGGCCCGTAAATGAAAAACTGTTTTTT
cdr3_aa: CASKVRPVNEKLFF
v_call: TRBV5-1
d_call: NA
clone_size: NA
j_call: TRBJ1-4

cdr3_nt: TGCAGTGCTAATAATATCGGGGAAACTAATGAAAAACTGTTTTTT
cdr3_aa: CSANNIGETNEKLFF
v_call: TRBV20-1
d_call: NA
clone_size: NA
j_call: TRBJ1-4

cdr3_nt: TGTGCCAGCAGCCCCCGGACAATATCACCCCTCCACTTT
cdr3_aa: CASSPRTISPLHF
v_call: TRBV11-2
d_call: NA
clone_size: many
j_call: TRBJ1-6

cdr3_nt: TGTGCCAGCAGTCGTAGTCAGGGAACCTACGAGCAGTACTTC
cdr3_aa: CASSRSQGTYEQYF
v_call: TRBV12-3/TRBV12-4
d_call: NA
clone_size: few
j_call: TRBJ2-7

cdr3_nt: TGTGCCAGCAGTTACTCGTCTGGTCTAGCGGGAGGGAAGAATGAGCAGTTCTTC
cdr3_aa: CASSYSSGLAGGKNEQFF
v_call: TRBV6-5
d_call: TRBD2
clone_size: few
j_call: TRBJ2-1

cdr3_nt: TGCGCCAGCAGCTTGGGGCAGACCGGGGAGCTGTTTTTT
cdr3_aa: CASSLGQTGELFF
v_call: TRBV5-1
d_call: NA
clone_size: few
j_call: TRBJ2-2

cdr3_nt: TGTGCCAGTAGTATAGAAGGACACAATGAGCAGTTCTTC
cdr3_aa: CASSIEGHNEQFF
v_call: TRBV19
d_call: NA
clone_size: NA
j_call: TRBJ2-1

cdr3_nt: TGTGCCAGCAGCCCCCGGTATCCTTCCTACGAGCAGTACTTC
cdr3_aa: CASSPRYPSYEQYF
v_call: TRBV7-6
d_call: NA
clone_size: NA
j_call: TRBJ2-7

cdr3_nt: TGTGCCAGCAGGCAGGGCCCCTATGGCTACACCTTC
cdr3_aa: CASRQGPYGYTF
v_call: TRBV12-3/TRBV12-4
d_call: NA
clone_size: few
j_call: TRBJ1-2

cdr3_nt: TGTGCCAGCAGTTACTCAGGCGGAACTACGGGCGAGCAGTACTTC
cdr3_aa: CASSYSGGTTGEQYF
v_call: TRBV6-2/TRBV6-3
d_call: NA
clone_size: NA
j_call: TRBJ2-7

cdr3_nt: TGTGCCAGCAGCTACTGGGACAGGGAGAACACTGAAGCTTTCTTT
cdr3_aa: CASSYWDRENTEAFF
v_call: TRBV7-2
d_call: TRBD1
clone_size: many
j_call: TRBJ1-1

cdr3_nt: TGCGCCAGCAGCCAAGACATAGGCTATGAGCAGTTCTTC
cdr3_aa: CASSQDIGYEQFF
v_call: TRBV4-3
d_call: NA
clone_size: few
j_call: TRBJ2-1

cdr3_nt: TGTGCCAGCAGCCAAAACGGGGTTAGCCGCAGGTTCTTC
cdr3_aa: CASSQNGVSRRFF
v_call: TRBV14
d_call: NA
clone_size: NA
j_call: TRBJ2-1

cdr3_nt: TGTGCCAGCAGCTTAGCGGACTACTCCTACGAGCAGTACTTC
cdr3_aa: CASSLADYSYEQYF
v_call: TRBV7-2
d_call: NA
clone_size: few
j_call: TRBJ2-7

cdr3_nt: TGCAGTGCCCCGACAGATAATGAAAAACTGTTTTTT
cdr3_aa: CSAPTDNEKLFF
v_call: TRBV20-1
d_call: NA
clone_size: NA
j_call: TRBJ1-4

cdr3_nt: TGTGCCAGCACCTCAGCGGACGCAATCTCCTACAATGAGCAGTTCTTC
cdr3_aa: CASTSADAISYNEQFF
v_call: TRBV6-5
d_call: NA
clone_size: NA
j_call: TRBJ2-1

cdr3_nt: TGCGCCAGCAGCTTGGGGTCCGGGACTCACACCGGGGAGCTGTTTTTT
cdr3_aa: CASSLGSGTHTGELFF
v_call: TRBV5-1
d_call: NA
clone_size: NA
j_call: TRBJ2-2

cdr3_nt: TGTGCCAGCAGCTTGTGGGCGCGCGATAAGACCCAGTACTTC
cdr3_aa: CASSLWARDKTQYF
v_call: TRBV7-2
d_call: NA
clone_size: NA
j_call: TRBJ2-5

cdr3_nt: TGCGCCAGCGCCTCGGGGACTCCTAGGGCGGAGACCCAGTACTTC
cdr3_aa: CASASGTPRAETQYF
v_call: TRBV4-1
d_call: NA
clone_size: NA
j_call: TRBJ2-5

cdr3_nt: TGTGCCAGCAGCTTAACAGGGACGGCCTACGAGCAGTACTTC
cdr3_aa: CASSLTGTAYEQYF
v_call: TRBV7-2
d_call: NA
clone_size: many
j_call: TRBJ2-7

cdr3_nt: TGTGCCTGGGGGGGGGACACCTATGGCTACACCTTC
cdr3_aa: CAWGGDTYGYTF
v_call: TRBV2
d_call: NA
clone_size: NA
j_call: TRBJ1-2

cdr3_nt: TGTGCCAGCATCGGGGCGGGCACAGATACGCAGTATTTT
cdr3_aa: CASIGAGTDTQYF
v_call: TRBV6-6
d_call: NA
clone_size: NA
j_call: TRBJ2-3

cdr3_nt: TGCAGTGTTCCGTCCGGGACGGGGACCTACGAGCAGTACTTC
cdr3_aa: CSVPSGTGTYEQYF
v_call: TRBV20-1
d_call: NA
clone_size: few
j_call: TRBJ2-7

cdr3_nt: TGTGCCAGTAGAAAGCGGGGGGGCGTCCGGGTCGGGGAGCTGTTTTTT
cdr3_aa: CASRKRGGVRVGELFF
v_call: TRBV19
d_call: TRBD2
clone_size: once
j_call: TRBJ2-2

cdr3_nt: TGTGCCAGCAGCTTACGACCGACTAGCGGGGAAAGGAATGAGCAGTTCTTC
cdr3_aa: CASSLRPTSGERNEQFF
v_call: TRBV11-1
d_call: TRBD2
clone_size: NA
j_call: TRBJ2-1

cdr3_nt: TGTGCCAGCGTCGTAGGGTTCGGCACTGAAGCTTTCTTT
cdr3_aa: CASVVGFGTEAFF
v_call: TRBV6-6
d_call: NA
clone_size: few
j_call: TRBJ1-1

cdr3_nt: TGTGCCAGTGCCGGGACAGGGTATGAAAAACTGTTTTTT
cdr3_aa: CASAGTGYEKLFF
v_call: TRBV19
d_call: TRBD1
clone_size: NA
j_call: TRBJ1-4

cdr3_nt: TGTGCCAGTAGTACGGGACAGCCTAATCAGCCCCAGCATTTT
cdr3_aa: CASSTGQPNQPQHF
v_call: TRBV19
d_call: TRBD1
clone_size: many
j_call: TRBJ1-5

cdr3_nt: TGTGCCAGCAGTTACGGGTCAGTGCGTTCTTACGAGCAGTACTTC
cdr3_aa: CASSYGSVRSYEQYF
v_call: TRBV6-6
d_call: NA
clone_size: once
j_call: TRBJ2-7

cdr3_nt: TGTGCCAGCAGTGGCGGACACACTGGAAACACCATATATTTT
cdr3_aa: CASSGGHTGNTIYF
v_call: TRBV6-4
d_call: NA
clone_size: NA
j_call: TRBJ1-3

cdr3_nt: TGCAGTGCTAGGACCCCCCAAGGGGTAGACAATGAGCAGTTCTTC
cdr3_aa: CSARTPQGVDNEQFF
v_call: TRBV20-1
d_call: NA
clone_size: NA
j_call: TRBJ2-1

cdr3_nt: TGTGCCAGCAGCTCCGAGGCTGGGGGCGCCCGGTTCTTC
cdr3_aa: CASSSEAGGARFF
v_call: TRBV5-5
d_call: NA
clone_size: once
j_call: TRBJ2-1

cdr3_nt: TGTGCCAGCAGAGGGAGGTTCGGGGCGAACACTGAAGCTTTCTTT
cdr3_aa: CASRGRFGANTEAFF
v_call: TRBV7-9
d_call: NA
clone_size: NA
j_call: TRBJ1-1